Following are 21 T cell receptor beta chains from one sample sequenced in a study of identical twins. TCRdb reanalysed the 5' RACE reads using MiXCR and keeps one entry per CDR3 protein. The sample lists around 490,000 distinct CDR3 sequences, under 25% occurring once. This sample also belongs to another study, concerning yellow fever vaccine responses in identical twins.

The source material was CD4+ T cells sorted from blood. These receptors were collected from a woman younger than 30 in good health.

The chain combines TRBV24-1 with TRBJ1-5; possibly TRBD1 for D (6 bases). Germline assignment: CDR1 KGHDR and CDR2 SFDVKD. Trimming pared 2 bases from V and 3 bases from J, leaving 13 bases between. The CDR3 spans 16 residues. The CDR3 DNA reads TGTGCCACCAGTGATTCCGCAGACAGGAACAATCAGCCCCAGCATTTT. This gives the protein CATSDSADRNNQPQHF.

The CDR3 loop is CASSPTPIGPGELFF. In DNA form, the CDR3 reads TGTGCCAGCAGTCCAACCCCCATTGGTCCCGGGGAGCTGTTTTTT. This sequence joins TRBV12-3 or TRBV12-4 and TRBJ2-2; D gene ambiguous. CDR3 length: 15 residues. Trimming shortened V by 5 bases and J by 6 bases, and 16 bases separated the two germline ends.

This clonotype has a count of ten or more. This chain links TRBV5-1 with TRBJ2-7, with D maybe TRBD1 (5 bases). The CDR3 spans 14 residues. V lost 5 bases and J 6 bases, leaving 18 bases between the germline ends. Germline assignment: CDR1 SGHRS and CDR2 YFSETQ. CDR3: CASRSDSLSGEQYF. DNA of the CDR3: TGCGCCAGCAGATCCGACAGTTTATCCGGCGAGCAGTACTTC.

The CDR3 region is CASSFNLAGSTDTQYF. The CDR3 DNA reads TGCGCCAGCAGCTTTAATCTAGCGGGGTCCACAGATACGCAGTATTTT. V gene TRBV5-1 combines with J gene TRBJ2-3; 9 nucleotides agree with TRBD2. CDR3 length: 16 amino acids. J lost 2 bases, V lost 2 bases, and 6 bases had no gene match. CDR1 and CDR2 (germline): SGHRS, YFSETQ.

The genes are TRBV27 and TRBJ2-7; D is possibly TRBD1 (5 bases). Germline CDR1 and CDR2: MNHEY and SMNVEV (reference sequence). The V end was cut by 6 bases, the J end by 5 bases, with 14 bases between. The CDR3 loop spans 13 amino acids. The CDR3 loop reads CASSQTGFDEQYF. For the CDR3, the DNA is TGTGCCAGCAGCCAAACAGGATTCGACGAGCAGTACTTC.

This sequence joins TRBV3-1 and TRBJ1-2; 11 bases fit TRBD1. The junction had 5 bases not matched to a gene; V was cut back by 7 bases and J by 4 bases. CDR3 size: 14 residues. Germline-derived CDR1 and CDR2 are LGHDT and YNNKEL (reference sequence). The CDR3 coding sequence is TGTGCCAGCACCCTAGGACAGGGGGCCTATGGCTACACCTTC. Translation: CASTLGQGAYGYTF.

This clonotype was seen a few times. The CDR3 sequence: CASSLGGTGSYEQYF. The CDR3 nucleotides are TGTGCCAGCAGCTTAGGGGGTACAGGTTCCTACGAGCAGTACTTC. The chain couples TRBV7-9 to TRBJ2-7; tentative D call: TRBD1 (5 bases). This CDR3 comprises 15 residues. Germline-derived CDR1 and CDR2 are SEHNR and FQNEAQ (reference sequence). Deletions cut 1 base from V and 1 base from J, with 11 bases between.

The chain carries TRBV5-5 and TRBJ2-3, with 11 bases lining up with TRBD2. The germline V gene encodes CDR1 SGHKS and CDR2 YYEKEE (reference sequence). The V gene end was trimmed by 3 bases and the J gene end by 0 bases; junction bases not matched to a gene: 3. The CDR3 length is 16 residues. This CDR3 reads CASSWGLAASTDTQYF. Written as DNA, the CDR3 is TGTGCCAGCAGCTGGGGACTAGCGGCAAGCACAGATACGCAGTATTTT. Drawing the rest from reference TRBV5-5 and TRBJ2-3, the complete variable domain is DAGVTQSPTHLIKTRGQQVTLRCSPISGHKSVSWYQQVLGQGPQFIFQYYEKEERGRGNFPDRFSARQFPNYSSELNVNALLLGDSALYLCASSWGLAASTDTQYFGPGTRLTVL.

The chain employs TRBV9 and TRBJ2-3, with 9 bases that match TRBD2. V was clipped by 4 bases and J by 0 bases; unmatched bases: 9. The CDR3 is made up of 17 amino acids. CDR1 and CDR2 (germline): SGDLS, YYNGEE. Here the CDR3 reads CASSQGVGTSSTDTQYF. CDR3 bases: TGTGCCAGCAGCCAAGGGGTGGGGACTAGCAGCACAGATACGCAGTATTTT.

The chain links TRBV5-1 to TRBJ1-3, with D maybe TRBD1 (6 bases). The germline V and J ends were trimmed by 0 bases and 11 bases, with 15 bases remaining between them. Germline V gene sequence: CDR1 SGHRS, CDR2 YFSETQ. The CDR3 has 14 residues. CDR3 sequence reads: CASSLARQADAIYF. The CDR3 nucleotides read TGCGCCAGCAGCTTGGCCCGACAGGCAGACGCCATATATTTT.

The V and J genes are TRBV20-1 and TRBJ1-1; the D is unclear. The CDR3 covers 13 residues. Per the germline V gene, CDR1 is DFQATT and CDR2 is SNEGSKA (reference sequence). The CDR3 spells CRIERPPNTEAFF. The CDR3 region has the DNA TGCAGGATAGAGCGACCACCGAACACTGAAGCTTTCTTT.

The chain combines TRBV10-3 with TRBJ2-2; TRBD2 matches 7 bases. Germline CDR1 is ENHRY and CDR2 is SYGVKD. The CDR3 is 14 amino acids. J gave up 3 bases and V 7 bases, and 5 bases lay outside the gene matches. Written as DNA, the CDR3 is TGTGCCATCACAGGGAGGGAAGACACCGGGGAGCTGTTTTTT. This codes for CAITGREDTGELFF.

This clonotype was recorded a few times. The J gene is TRBJ1-1, the V gene TRBV5-1, with TRBD1 as a possible D gene (5 bases). Trimming took 4 bases from V and 5 from J, leaving 15 bases between them. The CDR3 contains 14 residues. CDR1 and CDR2 (germline): SGHRS, YFSETQ. CDR3 in DNA: TGCGCCAGCAGCCCCCCCAGGGATTCGACTGAAGCTTTCTTT. This codes for CASSPPRDSTEAFF.

This clonotype came up a few times. This CDR3 reads CSARRANRHEQYF. The CDR3 nucleotides are TGCAGTGCCCGGCGTGCCAATCGCCACGAGCAGTACTTC. This rearrangement joins TRBV20-1 to TRBJ2-7, with D uncertain. Germline V lookup: CDR1 DFQATT, CDR2 SNEGSKA (reference sequence). The CDR3 contains 13 residues. Trimming left V 6 bases short and J 5 bases short, with 17 bases between.

V usage is TRBV7-8 and J usage is TRBJ2-1, with 10 bases aligning to TRBD2. CDR1 is SGHVS, CDR2 FQNEAQ, per germline. The CDR3 covers 15 residues. Germline trimming cut 10 bases from V and 4 bases from J; bases unmatched to any gene: 10. The CDR3 DNA follows: TGTGCCATCCGCCTTAGCGGGAGGCCGTACAATGAGCAGTTCTTC. Its translation is CAIRLSGRPYNEQFF.

As for this clonotype: A clone one base away is much larger, so this may be a read error. The gene calls are TRBV5-1 and TRBJ2-7, with D uncertain. The ends were cut back, 0 bases at V and 5 bases at J, with 12 bases in the middle. This CDR3 spans 14 amino acids. The germline gives CDR1 SGHRS, CDR2 YFSETQ. The CDR3 protein is CASSLGVTVNEQYF. Here the CDR3 DNA reads TGCGCCAGCAGCTTGGGGGTGACCGTTAACGAGCAGTACTTC.

V is TRBV25-1 and J is TRBJ2-5; D perhaps matches TRBD2 (5 bases). V was cut by 4 bases and J by 4 bases, with 16 bases left in between. Per germline, CDR1 MGHDK and CDR2 SYGVNS. This CDR3 is built from 15 residues. The CDR3 DNA reads TGTGCCAGCAGTGTTGGTGGGAGTGTTTCAGAGACCCAGTACTTC. This gives the protein CASSVGGSVSETQYF. Filled out from reference TRBV25-1 and TRBJ2-5, the complete variable domain reads EADIYQTPRYLVIGTGKKITLECSQTMGHDKMYWYQQDPGMELHLIHYSYGVNSTEKGDLSSESTVSRIRTEHFPLTLESARPSHTSQYLCASSVGGSVSETQYFGPGTRLLVL.

This chain joins TRBV24-1 and TRBJ2-1; maybe TRBD1 (5 bases). CDR3 size: 18 residues. V gave up 0 bases and J gave up 0 bases, with 14 bases separating them. Germline lookup yields CDR1 KGHDR and CDR2 SFDVKD. The CDR3 sequence: CATSDLWTKSSSYNEQFF. The DNA of the CDR3 is TGTGCCACCAGTGATTTGTGGACAAAGAGCAGCTCCTACAATGAGCAGTTCTTC.

In its sample, this clonotype was seen a few times. This chain uses TRBV6-2 or TRBV6-3 with TRBJ2-5; D gene unclear. CDR3 length equals 13 residues. V dropped 5 bases and J dropped 5 bases, with 12 bases sitting between them. From germline, CDR1 is MNHEY and CDR2 SVGEGT. The CDR3 bases are TGTGCCAGCAGTCCCACGGTCCGGGAGACCCAGTACTTC. Translated, it gives CASSPTVRETQYF.

This chain joins TRBV3-1 and TRBJ1-3; D not certain. This CDR3 contains 14 residues. Germline assignment: CDR1 LGHDT and CDR2 YNNKEL (reference sequence). V shed 3 bases and J shed 2 bases, with 8 bases lying between them. CDR3 residues: CASSHATTGNTIYF. The CDR3 DNA reads as TGTGCCAGCAGCCATGCCACCACTGGAAACACCATATATTTT.

This chain uses TRBV12-3 or TRBV12-4 with TRBJ2-7, with 9 bases matching TRBD1. This CDR3 comprises 15 residues. The V segment lost 6 bases and the J segment 3 bases; nucleotides outside the gene matches: 9. CDR3 DNA: TGTGCCAGCAGAAGTACCGGGACAGGGATCTACGAGCAGTACTTC. This encodes CASRSTGTGIYEQYF.